This T cell receptor beta chain is from a study of blood T cell repertoires in COVID-19. The wider study: Samples of COVID-19 (acute and convalescent) were obtained from the United States, Italy and Spain. In each case, the material was cDNA or gDNA derived from T cells, B-cell-depleted T cells, or PBMCs.

This CDR3 is built from 14 residues. Trimming pared 7 bases from V and 2 bases from J, leaving 13 bases between. Germline V gives CDR1 SGHKS, CDR2 YYEKEE (reference sequence). Participants were placed into cohorts based on the clinical history they reported. This clone showed up just once. In the study's own analysis: Estimation of nucleated cell counts was performed using reference gene primer amplification. Clones were sequenced by immunoSEQ multiplex PCR, and TCRdb holds only the in-frame ones, with some missing. For V, J and clone size, that table is used; D and trimming come from the DNA. This table has a few hundred thousand clones, roughly nine tenths appearing once.

Sequencing was performed on PBMCs or T cells enriched from blood (not recorded which). The receptor was derived from a woman aged 30 to 39 who had recovered from COVID-19. The chain uses TRBV5-5 and TRBJ2-1, with a possible D match to TRBD1 (6 bases). The CDR3 DNA follows: TGTGCCAGCGGGGGCGCATCCCCCTACAATGAGCAGTTCTTC. Translated: CASGGASPYNEQFF.